Presented here are 22 T cell receptor beta chains from one specimen sequenced in a study of CD8+ T cells in alopecia areata (dated by TCRdb to 2017 to 2018). The library was obtained by the immunoSEQ multiplex PCR assay. RNA was extracted from all samples and reverse transcribed into cDNA as template for TCR sequencing. TCRdb carries this immuneACCESS record with in-frame sequences only. Its versions omit some clonotypes, under half of them owing to an unresolved V gene in the studies checked, with the rest unexplained. The sample table records some 110,000 clones; 58% of these occur just once. The top ten hold approximately 29% of the sample. The time point label, as the study defines it: more than 3 weeks on oral tofacitinib. The meaning of the sample's treatment or condition label: oral pan-JAK inhibitor, 5-10 mg twice daily. The source was CD8+ T cells sorted from blood, collected at week 4, from a patient treated with tofacitinib. Receptors were obtained from a human donor with alopecia areata.

The CDR3 spells CAWRTGGRVTEAFF. CDR3 coding DNA: TGTGCCTGGAGGACTGGGGGGCGGGTAACTGAAGCTTTCTTT. The V and J genes are TRBV30 and TRBJ1-1; TRBD1 might be the D (6 bases). From germline, CDR1 is GTSNPN and CDR2 SVGIG (reference sequence). The CDR3 is made up of 14 amino acids. V lost 3 bases and J 5 bases, leaving 16 bases between the germline ends.

This clone has just a few counts. This sequence joins TRBV5-1 and TRBJ2-3; TRBD2 aligns across 9 bases. The CDR3 has 16 residues. Per germline, CDR1 SGHRS and CDR2 YFSETQ. V shed 0 bases and J 1 base; nucleotides not matched to a gene: 3. In DNA form, the CDR3 reads TGCGCCAGCAGCTTGGTGTTAGCGGGAGGCACAGATACGCAGTATTTT. It is translated as CASSLVLAGGTDTQYF.

This clone was recorded a few times. The V gene is TRBV29-1, the J gene TRBJ2-3; D is possibly TRBD2 (6 bases). The germline CDR1 and CDR2 sequences are SQVTM and ANQGSEA. This CDR3 has 15 residues. The ends were cut back, 1 base at V and 0 bases at J, with 11 bases in the middle. The CDR3 reads CSVEGTEGSTDTQYF. The CDR3 coding sequence is TGCAGCGTTGAAGGTACGGAGGGGAGCACAGATACGCAGTATTTT.

The chain carries TRBV29-1 and TRBJ1-2, with TRBD1 identical over 8 bases. From germline, CDR1 is SQVTM and CDR2 ANQGSEA. The CDR3 contains 14 residues. The junction had 5 bases not matched to a gene; V was cut back by 0 bases and J by 5 bases. The DNA for the CDR3 is TGCAGCGTTGAAGAGTGGGACAGGCTTTATGGCTACACCTTC. Translating it yields CSVEEWDRLYGYTF. Using reference TRBV29-1 and TRBJ1-2 for the parts outside the CDR3, the full variable domain is SAVISQKPSRDICQRGTSLTIQCQVDSQVTMMFWYRQQPGQSLTLIATANQGSEATYESGFVIDKFPISRPNLTFSTLTVSNMSPEDSSIYLCSVEEWDRLYGYTFGSGTRLTVV.

Concerning this clone: Other DNA variants within this sample encode the same CDR3. This chain uses TRBV27 with TRBJ2-7; tentatively, D is TRBD1 (6 bases). V was trimmed by 5 bases and J by 2 bases, leaving 10 bases between them. The CDR3 spans 13 residues. Germline CDR1 MNHEY, CDR2 SMNVEV (reference sequence). CDR3 residues: CASSLTGTYEQYF. The CDR3 region has the DNA TGTGCCAGCAGTCTGACAGGTACCTACGAGCAGTACTTC.

The J gene is TRBJ2-4, the V gene TRBV6-1; TRBD2 agrees at 9 bases. The CDR3 has 15 residues. V shed 3 bases and J 7 bases; nucleotides not matched to a gene: 7. Germline V gene sequence: CDR1 MNHNS, CDR2 SASEGT. The CDR3: CASSDGGGAANIQYF. CDR3 DNA sequence: TGTGCCAGCAGTGACGGCGGGGGGGCCGCTAACATTCAGTACTTC.

This clone turned up a few times. The CDR3 spells CASSLEDRANSPLHF. In DNA, the CDR3 is TGCGCCAGCAGCTTGGAGGACAGGGCTAATTCACCCCTCCACTTT. This sequence joins TRBV5-1 and TRBJ1-6, with 8 positions matching TRBD1. V trimming: 0 bases; J trimming: 6 bases; junction bases outside the gene matches: 2. The CDR3 totals 15 residues. Germline CDR1 SGHRS, CDR2 YFSETQ.

This sequence joins TRBV13 and TRBJ1-1; no clear D. The CDR3 has 14 amino acids. Trimming stripped 4 bases from V and 4 bases from J, with 13 bases between. Germline V lookup: CDR1 PRHDT, CDR2 FYEKMQ (reference sequence). For the CDR3, the DNA is TGTGCCAGCAGCTGGTCAGTGGGAATCACTGAAGCTTTCTTT. Translated: CASSWSVGITEAFF.

J is TRBJ1-1 and V is TRBV2; unclear D gene. V was clipped by 2 bases and J by 0 bases, with 7 bases between them. Germline CDR1 SNHLY, CDR2 FYNNEI. CDR3 length: 14 residues. The CDR3 nucleotides read TGTGCCAGCAGTGAAATCACCATGAACACTGAAGCTTTCTTT. It specifies CASSEITMNTEAFF. Full variable domain (remainder filled in from reference TRBV2 and TRBJ1-1): EPEVTQTPSHQVTQMGQEVILRCVPISNHLYFYWYRQILGQKVEFLVSFYNNEISEKSEIFDDQFSVERPDGSNFTLKIRSTKLEDSAMYFCASSEITMNTEAFFGQGTRLTVV.

This clone was detected a few times. This CDR3 reads CSVNGFIQETQYF. The DNA for the CDR3 is TGCAGCGTAAACGGGTTCATCCAAGAGACCCAGTACTTC. The chain links TRBV29-1 to TRBJ2-5; the D is unclear. The CDR3 length is 13 residues. The V end was cut by 6 bases, the J end by 1 base, with 12 bases between. In germline, CDR1 is SQVTM, CDR2 ANQGSEA.

The rearrangement links TRBV30 to TRBJ1-2; D unresolved. Germline values: CDR1 GTSNPN, CDR2 SVGIG (reference sequence). The CDR3 covers 13 residues. V lost 0 bases and J 1 base, leaving 6 bases between the germline ends. CDR3 DNA sequence: TGTGCCTGGAGTGTGTTAGTTAACTATGGCTACACCTTC. Its translation is CAWSVLVNYGYTF. Together with reference TRBV30 and TRBJ1-2, the CDR3 gives the full variable domain: SQTIHQWPATLVQPVGSPLSLECTVEGTSNPNLYWYRQAAGRGLQLLFYSVGIGQISSEVPQNLSASRPQDRQFILSSKKLLLSDSGFYLCAWSVLVNYGYTFGSGTRLTVV.

The CDR3 nucleotides are TGCAGCCCAGGTGGGGTCACTGAAGCTTTCTTT. Translated: CSPGGVTEAFF. V gene TRBV29-1 combines with J gene TRBJ1-1; D unresolved. Germline V lookup: CDR1 SQVTM, CDR2 ANQGSEA. Trimming took off 8 bases at V and 4 bases at J, with 11 bases between the two ends. The CDR3 is 11 amino acids. Variable domain in full (rest from reference TRBV29-1 and TRBJ1-1): SAVISQKPSRDICQRGTSLTIQCQVDSQVTMMFWYRQQPGQSLTLIATANQGSEATYESGFVIDKFPISRPNLTFSTLTVSNMSPEDSSIYLCSPGGVTEAFFGQGTRLTVV.

In DNA form, the CDR3 reads TGCAGCGTTGAAGAGGTCCGTGTCACAGGGGGCTTCTCCTACAATGAGCAGTTCTTC. It yields the protein CSVEEVRVTGGFSYNEQFF. The chain couples TRBV29-1 to TRBJ2-1, with 9 bases that match TRBD1. The length of the CDR3 is 19 residues. Germline V gene lookup returns CDR1 SQVTM and CDR2 ANQGSEA. V lost 0 bases to trimming and J lost 0 bases; unmatched junction nucleotides: 12.

The chain joins TRBV5-4 to TRBJ2-2; D might be TRBD2 (5 bases). From germline, CDR1 is SGHNT and CDR2 YYREEE (reference sequence). This CDR3 region has 14 residues. V dropped 5 bases and J dropped 5 bases, with 13 bases sitting between them. CDR3 region: CASSQYGGTGELFF. CDR3 nucleotides: TGTGCCAGCAGTCAATACGGCGGGACCGGGGAGCTGTTTTTT.

The rearrangement joins TRBV7-9 to TRBJ1-2; TRBD1 might be the D (5 bases). This CDR3 has 14 residues. Germline lookup yields CDR1 SEHNR and CDR2 FQNEAQ (reference sequence). V was cut by 6 bases and J by 4 bases, with 15 bases left in between. The CDR3 spells CASRTSGGSYGYTF. The DNA for the CDR3 is TGTGCCAGCAGGACATCCGGGGGAAGCTATGGCTACACCTTC.

The chain has TRBV30 and TRBJ2-2, with a tentative D call TRBD1 (6 bases). Trimming left V 2 bases short and J 1 base short, with 14 bases between. Germline V CDR1 and CDR2: GTSNPN, SVGIG (reference sequence). This CDR3 has 16 residues. Here the CDR3 DNA reads TGTGCCTGGAGTCTAACAGGGTCCGGGAACACCGGGGAGCTGTTTTTT. Protein sequence: CAWSLTGSGNTGELFF. The full variable domain, in which reference TRBV30 and TRBJ2-2 provide the parts outside the CDR3, is SQTIHQWPATLVQPVGSPLSLECTVEGTSNPNLYWYRQAAGRGLQLLFYSVGIGQISSEVPQNLSASRPQDRQFILSSKKLLLSDSGFYLCAWSLTGSGNTGELFFGEGSRLTVL.

The genes are TRBV11-1 and TRBJ2-7; D is unclear. Trimming removed 3 bases from V and 5 bases from J, with 5 bases in between. The CDR3 consists of 11 residues. CDR1 is SGHAT, CDR2 FQDESV, per germline (reference sequence). For the CDR3, the DNA is TGTGCCAGCAGCTTGTCCGACGAGCAGTACTTC. The encoded protein is CASSLSDEQYF.

The V call is TRBV7-9, the J call TRBJ2-3, with 10 bases fitting TRBD1. In germline, CDR1 is SEHNR, CDR2 FQNEAQ (reference sequence). The CDR3 covers 15 residues. V dropped 5 bases and J dropped 1; count of bases not matched to a gene: 3. The DNA for the CDR3 is TGTGCCAGCAGCCCCGGGACAGGGGGCACAGATACGCAGTATTTT. Encoded protein: CASSPGTGGTDTQYF.

The chain carries TRBV30 and TRBJ1-3; no firm D call. Germline V gene sequence: CDR1 GTSNPN, CDR2 SVGIG (reference sequence). Trimming shortened V by 7 bases and J by 0 bases, and 10 bases separated the two germline ends. The CDR3 extends over 13 amino acids. In nucleotides, the CDR3 is TGTGCCTTAGACGAAACCTCTGGAAACACCATATATTTT. Translating it yields CALDETSGNTIYF.

CDR3 nucleotide sequence: TGCGCCAGCAGTCAAGGTGCGCCGAATGAAAAACTGTTTTTT. This sequence encodes CASSQGAPNEKLFF. The chain combines TRBV23-1 with TRBJ1-4, with D uncertain. TRBV23-1 is annotated as an ORF whose role is uncertain. The CDR3 covers 14 residues. Trimming removed 2 bases at V and 5 bases at J, with 9 bases between.

The CDR3 loop reads CASSLRGEQFF. CDR3 bases: TGTGCCAGCAGCCTCAGGGGTGAGCAGTTCTTC. The genes are TRBV13 and TRBJ2-1, with D perhaps TRBD1 (6 bases). The CDR3 spans 11 residues. Germline CDR1 is PRHDT and CDR2 is FYEKMQ (reference sequence). V lost 5 bases and J lost 9, with 8 bases in between.

The genes are TRBV30 and TRBJ2-7; no clear D gene. With 3 bases removed from V and 4 bases from J, the gap between germline ends came to 7 bases. The V gene's germline CDR1 is GTSNPN and CDR2 SVGIG (reference sequence). The CDR3 is made up of 11 amino acids. CDR3 protein: CAWRSAYEQYF. The CDR3 DNA is TGTGCCTGGAGGTCAGCTTACGAGCAGTACTTC.